This paragraph covers one T cell receptor beta chain sequence. Assay used: immunoSEQ multiplex PCR; TCRdb lists only in-frame clones, some missing. Among roughly 89,000 clones listed, about 80% were seen once. The source of the sample is a study of blood T cell repertoires in COVID-19. Study information: Spain, Italy and the United States supplied samples that represented acute and convalescent COVID-19.

V lost 1 base and J lost 5; bases outside the gene matches: 8. The CDR3 consists of 17 residues. CDR1 is SGHNT, CDR2 YYREEE, per germline (reference sequence). The chain is built from TRBV5-4 and TRBJ1-6; 8 bases are shared with TRBD1. The sequenced sample consisted of peripheral blood. This receptor was obtained from a woman aged 65 to 85 with acute or convalescent COVID-19. CDR3 DNA sequence: TGTGCCAGCAGCTTGAGGGCCCCGACAGGGGATAATTCACCCCTCCACTTT. Translation: CASSLRAPTGDNSPLHF.